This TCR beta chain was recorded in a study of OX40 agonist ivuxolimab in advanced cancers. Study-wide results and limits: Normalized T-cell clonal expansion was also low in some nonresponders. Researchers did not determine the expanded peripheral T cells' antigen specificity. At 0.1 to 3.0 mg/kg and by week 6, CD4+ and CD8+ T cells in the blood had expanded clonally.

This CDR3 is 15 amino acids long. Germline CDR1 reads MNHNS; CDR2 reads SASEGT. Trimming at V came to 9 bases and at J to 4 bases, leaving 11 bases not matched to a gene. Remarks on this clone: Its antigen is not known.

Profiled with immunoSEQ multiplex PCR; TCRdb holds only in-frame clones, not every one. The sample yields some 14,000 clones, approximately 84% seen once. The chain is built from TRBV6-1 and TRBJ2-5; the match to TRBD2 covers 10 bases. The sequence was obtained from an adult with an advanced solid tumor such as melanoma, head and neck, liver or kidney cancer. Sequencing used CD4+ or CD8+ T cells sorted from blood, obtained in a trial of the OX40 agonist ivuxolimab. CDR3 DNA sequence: TGTGCCAGTCGGATCGGACTAGCGGATTTAGAGACCCAGTACTTC. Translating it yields CASRIGLADLETQYF.